This TCR beta chain was sequenced in a study of T cells expressing NK-cell markers. Findings and caveats of the study: Several donors' CD3+CD56-NKG2C+ cells were dominated by the same clonotypes. Of the CD8+ T cells in about 6 donors, about 1.0-8% belonged to dominant NKG2C+ clonotypes.

This CDR3 is built from 19 residues. Germline V gene data show CDR1 as KGHDR and CDR2 as SFDVKD. Remarks on this clonotype: Antigen specificity is unknown.

In generating TCR beta cDNA, 5'RACE template switching with UMIs was used. TCRdb reprocessed the 5' RACE reads; each CDR3 protein has one entry and no DNA is given. In total, the table holds around 550,000 distinct CDR3 sequences. V is TRBV24-1 and J is TRBJ1-5; TCRdb's assignment of TRBD1 cannot be checked, as there is no DNA. This sequence was found in a man younger than 35 in good health. Sequenced: blood T cells: a sorted CD56 or NKG2C T cell subset, CD4+ or CD8+ T cells, or bulk PBMC T cells (not recorded which). The chain's CDR3 is CATSESGTGDYYSNQPQHF.